The source of this T cell receptor (beta chain) is a study of cytomegalovirus exposure and HLA in healthy donors. The PCR made use of 60 Vbeta and 13 Jbeta primers. The repertoire was sequenced with immunoSEQ multiplex PCR; TCRdb's copy has only in-frame clones and lacks some. The sample includes about 73,000 clones, 75% of them seen just once. Sequenced material: PBMCs. This TCR was recovered from a man in his sixties or seventies in good health and CMV-seronegative.

The CDR3 is CASSVDSYNSPLHF. The CDR3 DNA sequence: TGTGCCAGCAGCGTCGACAGCTATAATTCACCCCTCCACTTT. The chain uses TRBV7-9 and TRBJ1-6; weak D call: TRBD1 (5 bases). The germline V and J ends were trimmed by 5 bases and 3 bases, with 8 bases remaining between them. CDR1 and CDR2 from the germline V gene are SEHNR and FQNEAQ (reference sequence). This CDR3 region has 14 residues.